This paragraph covers one T cell receptor (beta chain) sequence. This clonotype was recorded many times. Its antigen is still unknown. No clone much larger than this one lies a single base away; base qualities are absent. The library was prepared using UMI-ligation and nested PCR. To cover both TRBC1 and TRBC2, the beta constant-region primer consisted of an equimolar mix of two oligonucleotides. The ligated cDNA went through four rounds of PCR with nested alpha and beta constant-region primers together with the SP2 primer. T4 RNA ligase 1 ligated a single-stranded oligonucleotide carrying the SP2 primer and a 12-nucleotide UMI to the cDNA 3' end. Incubation of the ligation reaction was carried out at 16 degrees C for roughly 20-25 hours. PCR2 was typically performed as a SYBR Green qPCR and was stopped at a predetermined threshold so that over-amplification was prevented. Every purification after the first one was done using Agencourt AMPure XP magnetic beads. Library quantification was done by Qubit, followed by a TapeStation check on which the main peak was expected at around 650 bp. The pooled libraries were sequenced on an Illumina MiSeq using v2 2x251 paired-end kits, which usually yielded about 0.95-2 million reads per sample. Each sample was pooled at about 4.3 nM, and roughly 4.5-8% PhiX was included to help cluster recognition. In the original analysis: V and J genes were assigned to Demultiplexor-processed FASTQ reads by Decombinator through tag matching, with a single base-pair mismatch being allowed. By using UMIs, Collapsinator corrected both sequencing errors and the frequency errors caused by PCR heterogeneity. CDR3Translator translated TCRs and extracted CDR3s from the conserved cysteine to the FGXG phenylalanine, flagging non-productive sequences. Gini, Shannon entropy and inverse Simpson indices were computed after subsampling the repertoires to the same number of UMI-defined TCRs. Within the linear range, a power law was fitted to clonotype abundance distributions using maximum likelihood. For one naive CD8 sample, the pipeline and MIGEC produced similar UMI counts, unique TCR numbers and clonal distributions. A set of several thousand CMV-associated CDR3 sequences, compiled from VDJdb and a published dataset, was used to search the repertoires. TCRdb reran the public reads through fastp at Q25 and MiXCR, keeping productive beta chains. Each CDR3 protein gets just one entry, which takes the most common genes and DNA from the rows behind it. These V and J calls originate from TCRdb's pipeline instead of the authors' own analysis. In this sample the table shows some 22,000 distinct CDR3 sequences, approximately 8.8% of which occur a single time. 20% to 25% of the sample belongs to the ten largest clones.

Taken from the germline V gene, the CDR1 and CDR2 loops are MDHEN and SYDVKM. The CDR3 runs 15 amino acids, cysteine and phenylalanine included. The entry retains the CDR3 DNA only, 45 bases that are in frame from base 1. Cut back by 5 bases and 4 bases, the V and J ends lie 14 bases apart. The data belong to a study of naive and memory T cell subsets (dated by TCRdb to the late 2010s). Background for the entire study: The study applied an open-source, UMI-based TCR alpha and beta sequencing pipeline to sorted naive and memory peripheral blood T cell subsets. RNA was DNase-treated and reverse transcribed with TCR constant-region primers, mostly using SuperScript III. Complete agreement was observed between the functional CMV T cell responses and the IgG serology results.

General study outcomes and caveats: After error correction, only a single occurrence was seen for over 95% of naive TCR sequences, so much steeper abundance distributions were produced than in memory subsets. RNA-based TCR counts may be influenced by expression changes linked to T cell activation and differentiation. Each clonotype was defined as a single alpha or beta chain sequence rather than as a paired alpha/beta receptor. TCR abundance followed a power law with an exponent that was different for naive and memory subsets but consistent across the three individuals. The repertoire findings for the naive and memory subsets could not be validated against a ground truth because none was available. In both CD4 and CD8 cells, the Gini index increased while Shannon and inverse Simpson diversity decreased from naive through CM, EM and EMRA.

From the second PCR step on, the TCR alpha and beta chain libraries were amplified in separate reactions. Donor CMV status was determined by IFNgamma production from CD4+ T cells after overnight stimulation of fresh PBMCs with CMV viral lysate. Miltenyi beads were used first to positively select CD4 T cells, and CD8 T cells were then positively selected from the CD4-negative fraction. After staining for CD3, CD4, CD8, CD45RA, CD27 and a live/dead dye, cells were sorted on a BD Aria II into four subsets based on CD45RA and CD27. A few healthy volunteers provided blood, and each donor's sample was split into CD4 and CD8 T cells and then further divided into four differentiation subsets. Around 0.11 L of peripheral blood was collected from each donor, and PBMC were isolated from the blood using Ficoll-Paque PLUS density-gradient centrifugation. Sorted cells were lysed in RLT buffer, and RNA was extracted with a Qiagen RNeasy kit and stored at -80°C.

Sample: central memory CD8+ T cells from blood. Interpreted using the paper, the cell subset or site label stands for: central memory, CD45RA- CD27+. The sequence came from a human donor in good health. This sequence uses TRBV28 and TRBJ2-2, with an unclear D gene assignment. In nucleotides, the sequence is TGTGCCAGCAGTCAAAGACCGGATAGCACCGGGGAGCTGTTTTTT. Translated, this gives CASSQRPDSTGELFF. Here the CDR3 is joined to the reference TRBV28 and TRBJ2-2 genes, and the full variable domain is: DVKVTQSSRYLVKRTGEKVFLECVQDMDHENMFWYRQDPGLGLRLIYFSYDVKMKEKGDIPEGYSVSREKKERFSLILESASTNQTSMYLCASSQRPDSTGELFFGEGSRLTVL.